The rows below give T cell receptor beta chains drawn from one sample of a study of Ad26.COV2.S vaccination and SARS-CoV-2 variants. Produced via immunoSEQ multiplex PCR; TCRdb's table is partial and in-frame only. Found here are more than 300,000 clones, around four fifths of them singletons; the top ten hold 2% to 2.5%. This sample comprised peripheral blood, obtained in a trial of Ad26.COV2.S vaccine versus placebo. All receptors derive from a person aged 18 to 59 who received the Ad26.COV2.S COVID-19 vaccine or a placebo. The CDR3 runs from the conserved cysteine through the conserved F or W. The order of the fields is D gene, V gene, clone size, J gene, CDR3 DNA, CDR3 protein. D genes are given only for firm matches. Clone size is given for some rows only: seen once, a few or many times, or a class if the clone is expanded.

TRBD1	TRBV18	NA	TRBJ2-5	TGTGCCAGCTCACCGACAGGGGGCGCACCTACTATGCTGGCGGAGACCCAGTACTTC	CASSPTGGAPTMLAETQYF
NA	TRBV27	NA	TRBJ1-2	TGTGCCAGCAGTTCCTACACAGTCAACTATGGCTACACCTTC	CASSSYTVNYGYTF
NA	TRBV5-4	NA	TRBJ2-6	TGTGCCAGCAGCAACGCGGGTGGTGGGGCCAACGTCCTGACTTTC	CASSNAGGGANVLTF
NA	TRBV12-2	NA	TRBJ1-1	TGTGCAAGTCGCTCACATCTAGAGTCGGGAAGCACTGAAGCTTTCTTT	CASRSHLESGSTEAFF
NA	TRBV2	NA	TRBJ1-2	TGTGCCAGCAGTGTTTACAGACAGAACTATGGCTACACCTTC	CASSVYRQNYGYTF
TRBD1	TRBV18	NA	TRBJ2-1	TGTGCCAGCTCACAACCACAGGGGTACAATGAGCAGTTCTTC	CASSQPQGYNEQFF
TRBD1	TRBV2	NA	TRBJ1-1	TGTGCCAGCAGTGGGCAGGGGGCGACTGAAGCTTTCTTT	CASSGQGATEAFF
NA	TRBV7-9	NA	TRBJ1-5	TGTGCCAGCAGTCTAGGGCAAAGCAATCAGCCCCAGCATTTT	CASSLGQSNQPQHF
NA	TRBV5-1	NA	TRBJ1-1	TGCGCCAGCAGCTTGGTATCCGGCTTCCTGAACACTGAAGCTTTCTTT	CASSLVSGFLNTEAFF
NA	TRBV6-5	NA	TRBJ1-5	TGTGCCAGCAGCGGGCCGGGACTCCACAATCAGCCCCAGCATTTT	CASSGPGLHNQPQHF
TRBD1	TRBV5-5	NA	TRBJ1-2	TGTGCCAGCAGCTCAGCCCCTAATGGACAGGGTTCCTATGGCTACACCTTC	CASSSAPNGQGSYGYTF
NA	TRBV7-9	NA	TRBJ1-3	TGTGCCAGCAGCTTAGCGGTGGGGGACACCATATATTTT	CASSLAVGDTIYF
TRBD1	TRBV6-5	NA	TRBJ2-2	TGTGCCAGTCGAACAGGGGGCGCGGACACCGGGGAGCTGTTTTTT	CASRTGGADTGELFF
NA	TRBV27	NA	TRBJ1-2	TGTGCCAGCAGCCCTAGGTCATTCTATGGCTACACCTTC	CASSPRSFYGYTF
NA	TRBV6-5	NA	TRBJ1-6	TGTGCCAGCAGTTCCGCGGGACAAGATAATTCACCCCTCCACTTT	CASSSAGQDNSPLHF
TRBD1	TRBV6-5	once	TRBJ2-7	TGTGCCAGCAGTTACCAGCAGGGGGCTATAAGCGAGCAGTACTTC	CASSYQQGAISEQYF
NA	TRBV3-1/TRBV3-2	NA	TRBJ2-3	TGTGCCAGCAGCCCCCTCACCGGGCAACGCACAGATACGCAGTATTTT	CASSPLTGQRTDTQYF
TRBD1	TRBV7-9	NA	TRBJ2-5	TGTGCCAGCAGCATTACAGGGGGCGGCCAAGAGACCCAGTACTTC	CASSITGGGQETQYF
TRBD2	TRBV2	NA	TRBJ2-5	TGTGCCAGCACCTGGTCGGGGGGTGAAGAGACCCAGTACTTC	CASTWSGGEETQYF
NA	TRBV10-3	NA	TRBJ2-3	TGTGCCAGCGGACGATCCGGCACAGATACGCAGTATTTT	CASGRSGTDTQYF
NA	TRBV7-9	few	TRBJ2-2	TGTCTCCTGGACCGTGAGCTGTTTTTT	CLLDRELFF
NA	TRBV21-1	NA	TRBJ1-4	TGTGCCAGCAGCCCCGTGAAAAGAGGGGAAAAACTGTTTTTT	CASSPVKRGEKLFF
NA	TRBV2	NA	TRBJ2-2	TGTGCCAGCAGTGAAGCGACATGGGGCGGGGAGCTGTTTTTT	CASSEATWGGELFF
NA	TRBV2	NA	TRBJ2-1	TGTGCCAGCAGTGAAGCAGGGGGAATGGGCAATGAGCAGTTCTTC	CASSEAGGMGNEQFF
NA	TRBV28	NA	TRBJ1-4	TGTGCCAGCAGTTCCGGGGGACCAACTAATGAAAAACTGTTTTTT	CASSSGGPTNEKLFF
TRBD2	TRBV29-1	once	TRBJ2-3	TGCAGCGTTACCCCTTCTAGCGGGGGGTTAGATACGCAGTATTTT	CSVTPSSGGLDTQYF
TRBD2	TRBV3-1/TRBV3-2	once	TRBJ2-5	TGTGCCAGCAGCCAAGGGGCTAGCGGGGGTCGTCCCCAAGAGACCCAGTACTTC	CASSQGASGGRPQETQYF
NA	TRBV7-7	NA	TRBJ2-1	TGTGCTAGCAGCTTAGACAGGAGCTCCTACAATGAGCAGTTCTTC	CASSLDRSSYNEQFF
TRBD1	TRBV7-2	NA	TRBJ1-5	TGTGCCAGCAGCTTAGCGCGGACAGGGGATCAGCCCCAGCATTTT	CASSLARTGDQPQHF
NA	TRBV6-5	NA	TRBJ2-7	TGTGCCAGCAGCTTCTCGGGCGGGGAGCAGTACTTC	CASSFSGGEQYF
NA	TRBV2	few	TRBJ1-2	TGTGGAGGATCGGGCTCCTATGGCTACACCTTC	CGGSGSYGYTF
TRBD2	TRBV3-1/TRBV3-2	NA	TRBJ2-1	TGTGCCAGCAGCAGTAGCGGGGCTCACCGCAATGAGCAGTTCTTC	CASSSSGAHRNEQFF
TRBD1	TRBV14	NA	TRBJ2-7	TGTGCCAGCAGCCAAGTACAGGGGGCGTACGAGCAGTACTTC	CASSQVQGAYEQYF
TRBD2	TRBV28	NA	TRBJ2-1	TGTGCCAGTCACACAGGGACTAGCCTGCATGAGCAGTTCTTC	CASHTGTSLHEQFF
NA	TRBV5-5	NA	TRBJ1-4	TGTGCCAGCAGAAACCGGGACGGCGCATATGAAAAACTGTTTTTT	CASRNRDGAYEKLFF
NA	TRBV2	NA	TRBJ1-1	TGTGCCAGCAGTGGTCAGGGGAACACTGAAGCTTTCTTT	CASSGQGNTEAFF
NA	TRBV5-1	NA	TRBJ1-2	TGCGCCAGCAGCGACAGCAGCTATGGCTACACCTTC	CASSDSSYGYTF
NA	TRBV5-1	NA	TRBJ1-3	TGCGCCAGCAGCTTCTCAGGTGGAGGCCGTTCATCTGGAAACACCATATATTTT	CASSFSGGGRSSGNTIYF
NA	TRBV6-5	NA	TRBJ2-7	TGTGCCACCTTGACCGGGGGCCGCTCCTACGAGCAGTACTTC	CATLTGGRSYEQYF
NA	TRBV25-1	NA	TRBJ1-6	TGTGCATCGCGTGGCCGACCTCACGAGAATTCACCCCTCCACTTT	CASRGRPHENSPLHF